This T cell receptor beta chain comes out of a study of blood T cell repertoires in COVID-19. About the study: Specimens from acute and convalescent COVID-19 originated in the United States, Italy and Spain. Sample material is recorded as cDNA or gDNA derived from T cells, B-cell-depleted T cells, or PBMCs.

Source study methods: Cell counts per sample came from amplifying reference gene primers. Some clones are missing from TCRdb's copy, which holds only in-frame ones; the method was immunoSEQ multiplex PCR. V, J and clone size were drawn from that table, and D and trimming were deduced from the DNA. This sample yields under 200,000 clones, of which 83% are seen a single time; about 1.6% belongs to the top ten. Germline assignment: CDR1 SQVTM and CDR2 ANQGSEA. CDR3 size: 14 residues. Trimming cost V 5 bases and J 1 base, with 14 bases left between them. The receptor was isolated from a human donor in a cohort sampled during active COVID-19. The chain combines TRBV29-1 with TRBJ1-1; a weak D match, TRBD1 (6 bases). The source material was peripheral blood. CDR3 coding DNA: TGCAGCGTTAAAACACAGGGAAAGAACACTGAAGCTTTCTTT. It is translated as CSVKTQGKNTEAFF.